The next 6 T cell receptor beta chains were all read from a single sample in a study of shared clonotypes between healthy human individuals. Generated by immunoSEQ multiplex PCR, the TCRdb table keeps only in-frame clones and is missing some. Here the sample spans about 710,000 clones, 55% to 80% being singletons. Sequencing input: memory CD4+ T cells sorted from blood. Specified subset: CD45RA-negative fraction. Every receptor here comes from a woman in her twenties or thirties in good health.

V gene TRBV5-1 combines with J gene TRBJ1-1; D might be TRBD1 (5 bases). V lost 4 bases to trimming and J lost 1 base, with 8 bases between them. CDR3 size: 13 residues. Germline V gives CDR1 SGHRS, CDR2 YFSETQ. The CDR3: CASSGDGNTEAFF. For the CDR3, the DNA is TGCGCCAGCAGCGGGGACGGGAACACTGAAGCTTTCTTT.

This chain links TRBV7-8 with TRBJ2-5; TRBD2 matches at 11 bases. The CDR3 is 17 amino acids. Germline V gives CDR1 SGHVS, CDR2 FQNEAQ. J gave up 4 bases and V 5 bases, and 12 bases lay outside the gene matches. The DNA for the CDR3 is TGTGCCAGCAGCCCTCATCTTGGACTAGCGGGTGTAGAGACCCAGTACTTC. This codes for CASSPHLGLAGVETQYF.

The chain's CDR3 is CASSEGARNEQFF. CDR3 nucleotides: TGCGCCAGCAGTGAAGGTGCGAGGAATGAGCAGTTCTTC. The rearrangement links TRBV10-1 to TRBJ2-1; D is ambiguous. In germline, CDR1 is WNHNN, CDR2 SYGVQD (reference sequence). The V end was cut by 3 bases, the J end by 7 bases, with 10 bases between. This CDR3 has 13 amino acids.

This clone was picked up one time. The chain recombines TRBV6-1 with TRBJ2-2; TRBD2 aligns across 9 bases. The CDR3 extends over 15 amino acids. Germline loops: CDR1 MNHNS, CDR2 SASEGT. The junction had 6 bases not matched to a gene; V was cut back by 4 bases and J by 6 bases. The CDR3 here is CASSAVAGVAGELFF. The DNA of the CDR3 is TGTGCCAGCAGTGCAGTAGCGGGAGTCGCCGGGGAGCTGTTTTTT.

The chain employs TRBV5-4 and TRBJ1-1; no clear D. The V and J ends lost 9 bases and 2 bases respectively, with 11 bases between them. Germline V gene data show CDR1 as SGHNT and CDR2 as YYREEE (reference sequence). CDR3 length: 12 amino acids. The chain's CDR3 is CAKKPKNTEAFF. CDR3 nucleotide sequence: TGTGCCAAGAAACCAAAAAACACTGAAGCTTTCTTT.

The chain is built from TRBV7-2 and TRBJ2-3; a weak D match, TRBD2 (6 bases). V was pared by 1 base and J by 2 bases, with 19 bases between. The V gene's germline CDR1 is SGHTA and CDR2 FQGNSA. The CDR3 extends over 18 amino acids. CDR3 DNA sequence: TGTGCCAGCAGCTTAGAATTGACTCGGCGGGGATACACAGATACGCAGTATTTT. Protein product: CASSLELTRRGYTDTQYF.